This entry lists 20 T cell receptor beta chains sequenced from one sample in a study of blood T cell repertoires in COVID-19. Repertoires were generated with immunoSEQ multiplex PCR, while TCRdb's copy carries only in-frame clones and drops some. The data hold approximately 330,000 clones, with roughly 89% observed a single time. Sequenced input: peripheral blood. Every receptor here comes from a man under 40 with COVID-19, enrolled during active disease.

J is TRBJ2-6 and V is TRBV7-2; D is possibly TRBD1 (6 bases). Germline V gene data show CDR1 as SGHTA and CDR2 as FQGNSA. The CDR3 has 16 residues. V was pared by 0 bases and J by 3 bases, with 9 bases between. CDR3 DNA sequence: TGTGCCAGCAGCTTAGCGGGGGCGCATGGGGCCAACGTCCTGACTTTC. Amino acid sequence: CASSLAGAHGANVLTF.

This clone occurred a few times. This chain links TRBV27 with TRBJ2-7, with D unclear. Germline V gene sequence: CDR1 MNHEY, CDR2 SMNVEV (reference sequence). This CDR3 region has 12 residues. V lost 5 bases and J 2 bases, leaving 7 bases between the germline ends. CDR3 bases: TGTGCCAGCAGTCCGTCCCCCTACGAGCAGTACTTC. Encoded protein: CASSPSPYEQYF.

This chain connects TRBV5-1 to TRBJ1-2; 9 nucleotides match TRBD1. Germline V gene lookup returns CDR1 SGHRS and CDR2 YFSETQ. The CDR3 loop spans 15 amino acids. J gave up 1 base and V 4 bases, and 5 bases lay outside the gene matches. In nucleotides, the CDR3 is TGCGCCAGCAGCCCCACGACAGGGGGTAACTATGGCTACACCTTC. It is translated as CASSPTTGGNYGYTF.

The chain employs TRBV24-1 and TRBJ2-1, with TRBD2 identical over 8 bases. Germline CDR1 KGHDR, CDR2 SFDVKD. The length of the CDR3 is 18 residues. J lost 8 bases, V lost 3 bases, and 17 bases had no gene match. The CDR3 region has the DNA TGTGCCACCAGTGATCGAACGTCCCTTCGGGGGGGGGCCTATGAGCAGTTCTTC. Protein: CATSDRTSLRGGAYEQFF.

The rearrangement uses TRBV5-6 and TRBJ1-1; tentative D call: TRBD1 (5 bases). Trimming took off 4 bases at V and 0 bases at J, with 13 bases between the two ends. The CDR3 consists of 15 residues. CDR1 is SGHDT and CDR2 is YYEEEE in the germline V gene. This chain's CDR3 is CASSSRVPMNTEAFF. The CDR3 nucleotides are TGTGCCAGCAGCAGCAGGGTCCCGATGAACACTGAAGCTTTCTTT.

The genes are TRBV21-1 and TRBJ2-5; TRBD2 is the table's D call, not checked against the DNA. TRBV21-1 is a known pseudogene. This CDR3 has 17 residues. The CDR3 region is CASSQFTSGGFQETQYF. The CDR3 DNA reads TGTGCCAGCAGCCAATTTACTAGCGGGGGTTTCCAAGAGACCCAGTACTTC.

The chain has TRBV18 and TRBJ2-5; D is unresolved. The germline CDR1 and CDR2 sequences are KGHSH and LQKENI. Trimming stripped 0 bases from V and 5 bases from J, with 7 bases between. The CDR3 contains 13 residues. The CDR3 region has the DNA TGTGCCAGCTCACCACCGGTTCGGGAGACCCAGTACTTC. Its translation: CASSPPVRETQYF. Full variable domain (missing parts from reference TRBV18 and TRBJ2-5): NAGVMQNPRHLVRRRGQEARLRCSPMKGHSHVYWYRQLPEEGLKFMVYLQKENIIDESGMPKERFSAEFPKEGPSILRIQQVVRGDSAAYFCASSPPVRETQYFGPGTRLLVL.

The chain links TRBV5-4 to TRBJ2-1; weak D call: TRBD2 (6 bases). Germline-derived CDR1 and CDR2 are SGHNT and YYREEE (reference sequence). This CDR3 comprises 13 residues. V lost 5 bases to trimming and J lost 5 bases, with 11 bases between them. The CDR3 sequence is CASRTRVNNEQFF. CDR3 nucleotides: TGTGCCAGCAGGACTAGAGTAAACAATGAGCAGTTCTTC.

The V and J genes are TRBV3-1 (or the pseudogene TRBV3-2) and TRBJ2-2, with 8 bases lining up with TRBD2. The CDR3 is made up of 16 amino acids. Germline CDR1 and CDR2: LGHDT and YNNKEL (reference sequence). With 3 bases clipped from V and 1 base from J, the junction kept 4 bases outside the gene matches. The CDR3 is CASSHLGTRNTGELFF. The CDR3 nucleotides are TGTGCCAGCAGCCACCTCGGGACTAGGAACACCGGGGAGCTGTTTTTT.

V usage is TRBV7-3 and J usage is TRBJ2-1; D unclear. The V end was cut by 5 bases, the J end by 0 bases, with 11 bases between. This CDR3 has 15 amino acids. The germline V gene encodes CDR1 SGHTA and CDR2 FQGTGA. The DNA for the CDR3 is TGTGCCAGCAGCCCCCCCGGTAGCTCCTACAATGAGCAGTTCTTC. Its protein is CASSPPGSSYNEQFF.

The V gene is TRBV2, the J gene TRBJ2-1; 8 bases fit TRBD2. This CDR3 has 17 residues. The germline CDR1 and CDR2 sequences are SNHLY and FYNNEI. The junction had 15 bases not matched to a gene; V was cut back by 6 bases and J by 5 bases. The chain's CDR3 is CASSRLPGTSGNNEQFF. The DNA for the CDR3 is TGTGCCAGCAGCCGACTCCCCGGGACTAGTGGGAACAATGAGCAGTTCTTC.

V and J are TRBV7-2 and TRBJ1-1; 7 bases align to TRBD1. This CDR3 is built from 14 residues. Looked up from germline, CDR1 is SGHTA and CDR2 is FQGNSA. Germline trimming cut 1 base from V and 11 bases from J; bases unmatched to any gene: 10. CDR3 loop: CASSLGRQGRVAFF. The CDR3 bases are TGTGCCAGCAGCTTAGGACGACAGGGAAGGGTGGCTTTCTTT.

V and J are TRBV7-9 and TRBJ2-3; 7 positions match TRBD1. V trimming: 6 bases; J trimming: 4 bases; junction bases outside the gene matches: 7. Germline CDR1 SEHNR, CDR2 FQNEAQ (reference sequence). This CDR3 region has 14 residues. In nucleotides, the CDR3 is TGTGCCAGCAGTTTCGACAGGGTGGCAGATACGCAGTATTTT. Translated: CASSFDRVADTQYF. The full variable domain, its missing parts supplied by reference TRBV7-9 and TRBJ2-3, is DTGVSQNPRHKITKRGQNVTFRCDPISEHNRLYWYRQTLGQGPEFLTYFQNEAQLEKSRLLSDRFSAERPKGSFSTLEIQRTEQGDSAMYLCASSFDRVADTQYFGPGTRLTVL.

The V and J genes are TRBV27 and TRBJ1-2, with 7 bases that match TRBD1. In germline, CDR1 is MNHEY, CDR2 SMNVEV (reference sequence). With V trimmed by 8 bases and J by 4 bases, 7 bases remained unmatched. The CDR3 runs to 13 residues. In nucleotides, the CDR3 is TGTGCCAGCGGGGGACAGACACTCTATGGCTACACCTTC. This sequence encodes CASGGQTLYGYTF.

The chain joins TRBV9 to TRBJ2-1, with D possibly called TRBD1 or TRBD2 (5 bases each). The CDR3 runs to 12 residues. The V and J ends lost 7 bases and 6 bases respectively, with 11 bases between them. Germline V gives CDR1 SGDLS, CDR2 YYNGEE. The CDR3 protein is CASGEGFNEQFF. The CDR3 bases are TGTGCCAGCGGCGAGGGGTTCAATGAGCAGTTCTTC.

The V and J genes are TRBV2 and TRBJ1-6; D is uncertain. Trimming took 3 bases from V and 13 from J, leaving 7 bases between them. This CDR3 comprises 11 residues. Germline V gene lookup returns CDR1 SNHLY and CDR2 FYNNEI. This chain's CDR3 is CASSDSPPLHF. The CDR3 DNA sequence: TGTGCCAGCAGTGACTCCCCTCCCCTCCACTTT. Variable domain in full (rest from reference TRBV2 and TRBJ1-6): EPEVTQTPSHQVTQMGQEVILRCVPISNHLYFYWYRQILGQKVEFLVSFYNNEISEKSEIFDDQFSVERPDGSNFTLKIRSTKLEDSAMYFCASSDSPPLHFGNGTRLTVT.

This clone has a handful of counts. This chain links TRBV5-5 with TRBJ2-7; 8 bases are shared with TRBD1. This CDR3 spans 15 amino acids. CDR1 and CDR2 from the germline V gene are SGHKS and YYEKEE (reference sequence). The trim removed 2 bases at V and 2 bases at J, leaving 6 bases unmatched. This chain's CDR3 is CASSFGQGRTYEQYF. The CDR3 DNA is TGTGCCAGCAGCTTCGGACAGGGACGCACCTACGAGCAGTACTTC. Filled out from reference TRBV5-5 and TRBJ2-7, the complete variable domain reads DAGVTQSPTHLIKTRGQQVTLRCSPISGHKSVSWYQQVLGQGPQFIFQYYEKEERGRGNFPDRFSARQFPNYSSELNVNALLLGDSALYLCASSFGQGRTYEQYFGPGTRLTVT.

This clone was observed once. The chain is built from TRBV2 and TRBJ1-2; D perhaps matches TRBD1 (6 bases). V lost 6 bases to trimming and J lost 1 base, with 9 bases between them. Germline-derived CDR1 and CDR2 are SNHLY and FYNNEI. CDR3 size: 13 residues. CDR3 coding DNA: TGTGCCAGCAGAGACAGGTTTAACTATGGCTACACCTTC. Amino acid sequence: CASRDRFNYGYTF.

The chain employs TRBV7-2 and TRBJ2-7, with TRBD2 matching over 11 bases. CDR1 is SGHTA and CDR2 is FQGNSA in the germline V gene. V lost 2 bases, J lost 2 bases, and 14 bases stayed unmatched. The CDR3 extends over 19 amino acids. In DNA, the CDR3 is TGTGCCAGCAGCTTATCAGATGCTAGCGGGAGGAGCTCCCCCTACGAGCAGTACTTC. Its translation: CASSLSDASGRSSPYEQYF.

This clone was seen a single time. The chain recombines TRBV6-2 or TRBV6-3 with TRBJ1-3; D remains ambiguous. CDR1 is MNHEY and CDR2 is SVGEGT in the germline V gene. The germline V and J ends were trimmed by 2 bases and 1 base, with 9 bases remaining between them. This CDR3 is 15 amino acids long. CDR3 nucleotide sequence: TGTGCCAGCAGTTACCGGACTGCATCTGGAAACACCATATATTTT. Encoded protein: CASSYRTASGNTIYF.